This T cell receptor beta chain was recorded in a study of T cell responses to AZD1222 COVID-19 vaccine. The CDR3 is 13 amino acids. The V and J ends lost 0 bases and 4 bases respectively, with 6 bases between them. CDR1 is MNHEY and CDR2 is SVGAGI in the germline V gene. Findings of the study overall: Reports indicate that nearly half of spike-specific TCRs are directed at unmutated variant regions.

On this clone: As yet, its antigen is unknown. This specimen includes other DNA sequences encoding the same CDR3.

TCRdb keeps only in-frame clones here, not all; method: immunoSEQ multiplex PCR. The sample records tens of thousands of clones, about 91% being singletons. This sequence originates from an adult who received the MenACWY meningococcal vaccine as a control. The genes are TRBV6-5 and TRBJ1-1; D unresolved. The sequenced sample was peripheral blood, obtained 28 days after the second dose of the MenACWY control vaccine. CDR3 amino acids: CASSYSPSTEAFF. As DNA, the CDR3 is TGTGCCAGCAGTTACTCCCCGAGCACTGAAGCTTTCTTT.